These 22 T cell receptor beta chains were sequenced from one sample in a study of shared clonotypes between healthy human individuals. Only in-frame clones appear in the TCRdb table, and some are missing; sequencing was by immunoSEQ multiplex PCR. The profile shows approximately 2,000,000 clones, around 92% of them singletons. Sequenced input: naive CD4+ T cells from PBMCs. Subset defined: CD45RA+ positively selected. These receptors originate from a man aged 18 to 30 in good health. Some clones in this sample may be carry-over from other donors' samples.

The chain combines TRBV10-3 with TRBJ1-5; D is unclear. Germline CDR1 ENHRY, CDR2 SYGVKD. The CDR3 loop spans 12 amino acids. The V end lost 6 bases, the J end lost 1 base, and 4 bases lay between the germline ends. The CDR3 sequence is CAIRGSNQPQHF. The CDR3 DNA reads as TGTGCCATCAGGGGGAGCAATCAGCCCCAGCATTTT.

J is TRBJ2-3 and V is TRBV5-4; 10 bases line up with TRBD2. The CDR3 runs 17 residues. In germline, CDR1 is SGHNT, CDR2 YYREEE (reference sequence). Trimming cost V 4 bases and J 3 bases; bases outside gene matches: 11. CDR3 sequence (DNA): TGTGCCAGCAGCCGGAGCGGGAGGGCCATATCGACAGATACGCAGTATTTT. Its translation is CASSRSGRAISTDTQYF.

The table lists this clone with a count of one. The J gene is TRBJ1-5, the V gene TRBV29-1, with 8 bases fitting TRBD1. The ends lost 1 base at V and 4 bases at J; junction bases unmatched: 9. The CDR3 is made up of 16 amino acids. Germline V lookup: CDR1 SQVTM, CDR2 ANQGSEA. In DNA form, the CDR3 reads TGCAGCGTTGAAGGGACAACAGGGGGTCCTAATCAGCCCCAGCATTTT. This codes for CSVEGTTGGPNQPQHF. The whole variable domain, remainder taken from reference TRBV29-1 and TRBJ1-5, is SAVISQKPSRDICQRGTSLTIQCQVDSQVTMMFWYRQQPGQSLTLIATANQGSEATYESGFVIDKFPISRPNLTFSTLTVSNMSPEDSSIYLCSVEGTTGGPNQPQHFGDGTRLSIL.

The chain combines TRBV14 with TRBJ2-5; no reliable D call. The CDR3 runs to 13 residues. The germline V gene encodes CDR1 SGHDN and CDR2 FVKESK. V was clipped by 6 bases and J by 7 bases, with 15 bases between them. The CDR3 nucleotides are TGTGCCAGCAGTCAAAGACTGGCAGGGACCCAGTACTTC. Its translation is CASSQRLAGTQYF.

The chain employs TRBV6-1 and TRBJ1-1; D uncertain. The CDR3 runs 14 residues. CDR1 MNHNS and CDR2 SASEGT come from the germline V gene. Trimming took 1 base from V and 10 from J, leaving 16 bases between them. The CDR3 DNA reads as TGTGCCAGCAGTGAAGTCGCCGAGGGAACCGGAGCTTTCTTT. Protein sequence: CASSEVAEGTGAFF.

The rearrangement joins TRBV2 to TRBJ1-4; 7 nucleotides align to TRBD1. This CDR3 region has 14 residues. V was clipped by 5 bases and J by 4 bases; unmatched bases: 4. Germline V gene data show CDR1 as SNHLY and CDR2 as FYNNEI. CDR3: CASSRDSFNEKLFF. The CDR3 DNA reads as TGTGCCAGCAGTCGGGACAGCTTTAATGAAAAACTGTTTTTT.

Details on this clone: Other DNA sequences from this sample encode an identical CDR3 as well. The rearrangement joins TRBV28 to TRBJ1-5; no clear D. This CDR3 spans 15 amino acids. The germline V gene encodes CDR1 MDHEN and CDR2 SYDVKM. The germline V and J ends were trimmed by 5 bases and 0 bases, with 11 bases remaining between them. The CDR3 DNA sequence: TGTGCCAGCAGTGAGGGCAGCTATAGCAATCAGCCCCAGCATTTT. Translated, it gives CASSEGSYSNQPQHF.

The chain couples TRBV2 to TRBJ1-2, with 7 nucleotides matching TRBD1. Germline CDR1 reads SNHLY; CDR2 reads FYNNEI. The V gene end was trimmed by 1 base and the J gene end by 8 bases; junction bases not matched to a gene: 13. This CDR3 region has 16 residues. CDR3 region: CASSEVVRTGAYGYTF. The CDR3, as DNA: TGTGCCAGCAGTGAAGTTGTTAGGACAGGCGCTTACGGCTACACCTTC.

The genes are TRBV9 and TRBJ2-2; possibly TRBD1 or TRBD2 for D (6 bases each). Germline CDR1 reads SGDLS; CDR2 reads YYNGEE. There are 17 residues in the CDR3. Trimming pared 4 bases from V and 1 base from J, leaving 17 bases between. CDR3 DNA: TGTGCCAGCAGCCCGGAAAGGGGGGCAGGGAACACCGGGGAGCTGTTTTTT. Encoded protein: CASSPERGAGNTGELFF.

The chain couples TRBV9 to TRBJ1-2, with D hard to call. The germline V and J ends were trimmed by 0 bases and 0 bases, with 9 bases remaining between them. Germline V gene sequence: CDR1 SGDLS, CDR2 YYNGEE. There are 15 residues in the CDR3. CDR3 coding DNA: TGTGCCAGCAGCGTAGGCAGAGCCTCTAACTATGGCTACACCTTC. As protein: CASSVGRASNYGYTF.

CDR3 nucleotide sequence: TGTGCCAGCAGCTTCTCGGGACAGCCCCAGCATTTT. Translation: CASSFSGQPQHF. The chain has TRBV11-2 and TRBJ1-5; D gene unclear. Germline values: CDR1 SGHAT, CDR2 FQNNGV. The CDR3 loop spans 12 amino acids. Trimming pared 3 bases from V and 7 bases from J, leaving 7 bases between.

V is TRBV5-1 and J is TRBJ2-5, with TRBD1 identical over 7 bases. The CDR3 runs 14 residues. V trimming: 4 bases; J trimming: 5 bases; junction bases outside the gene matches: 8. Germline CDR1 SGHRS, CDR2 YFSETQ. CDR3 DNA: TGCGCCAGCAGCCTGAACAGGGGCGTGGAGACCCAGTACTTC. Protein sequence: CASSLNRGVETQYF.

This sequence joins TRBV28 and TRBJ2-2; 9 nucleotides align to TRBD1. The V gene's germline CDR1 is MDHEN and CDR2 SYDVKM. The CDR3 is made up of 14 amino acids. V shed 6 bases, J shed 5 bases, and the junction held 4 bases outside the gene matches. CDR3 sequence reads: CASSDRGKTGELFF. The DNA for the CDR3 is TGTGCCAGCAGCGACAGGGGGAAAACCGGGGAGCTGTTTTTT.

V is TRBV7-9 and J is TRBJ1-3; D is unresolved. Trimming stripped 1 base from V and 3 bases from J, with 7 bases between. CDR3 length equals 14 residues. CDR1 and CDR2 from the germline V gene are SEHNR and FQNEAQ (reference sequence). The CDR3 sequence: CASSLGHDGNTIYF. CDR3 in DNA: TGTGCCAGCAGCTTAGGACACGATGGAAACACCATATATTTT.

The chain uses TRBV15 and TRBJ2-5, with D unresolved. The V gene's germline CDR1 is LNHNV and CDR2 YYDKDF (reference sequence). V lost 5 bases and J lost 1, with 11 bases in between. The CDR3 spans 14 residues. The DNA for the CDR3 is TGTGCCACCAGCCCTACCCGGCCCCAAGAGACCCAGTACTTC. This translates into CATSPTRPQETQYF.

CDR3 DNA: TGTGCCAGCAGCCAAAGGGGTAGCGGAGGCCCTACAGATACGCAGTATTTT. Protein sequence: CASSQRGSGGPTDTQYF. This sequence joins TRBV7-9 and TRBJ2-3; possible D gene TRBD2, 6 bases. CDR1 is SEHNR, CDR2 FQNEAQ, per germline (reference sequence). The CDR3 sequence is 17 residues long. Deletions cut 5 bases from V and 3 bases from J, with 21 bases between.

V usage is TRBV5-6 and J usage is TRBJ1-3; a possible D gene is TRBD1 (5 bases). V was cut by 4 bases and J by 3 bases, with 11 bases left in between. The CDR3 extends over 14 amino acids. Germline CDR1 is SGHDT and CDR2 is YYEEEE. This chain's CDR3 is CASSVDRFGNTIYF. For the CDR3, the DNA is TGTGCCAGCAGCGTAGACAGATTTGGAAACACCATATATTTT.

The rearrangement joins TRBV6-1 to TRBJ1-1; D may be TRBD1 (5 bases). CDR3 size: 12 residues. CDR1 is MNHNS, CDR2 SASEGT, per germline. Trimming removed 11 bases at V and 5 bases at J, with 15 bases between. The CDR3 here is CAAWGIWTEAFF. As DNA, the CDR3 is TGTGCCGCGTGGGGGATTTGGACTGAAGCTTTCTTT.

V gene TRBV9 combines with J gene TRBJ1-2; D unclear. Trimming took off 7 bases at V and 1 base at J, with 11 bases between the two ends. This CDR3 has 13 residues. Germline V CDR1 and CDR2: SGDLS, YYNGEE. This CDR3 is CASGAGGNYGYTF. Written as DNA, the CDR3 is TGTGCCAGCGGTGCCGGAGGTAACTATGGCTACACCTTC.

In regard to this clone: It is unclear where the CDR3 begins or ends on the DNA, so no DNA is shown, and the CDR3 is as TCRdb lists it. This chain links TRBV7-8 with TRBJ2-7; the table's D gene call, TRBD2, was not cross checked with the DNA. Ends included, the CDR3 has 16 residues. Germline CDR1 and CDR2: SGHVS and FQNEAQ. The CDR3: CASSTSVASATYEQYF.

The J gene is TRBJ2-1, the V gene TRBV7-3; 7 bases align to TRBD2. V trimming: 5 bases; J trimming: 4 bases; junction bases outside the gene matches: 5. Germline-derived CDR1 and CDR2 are SGHTA and FQGTGA. CDR3 length: 14 amino acids. CDR3 sequence reads: CASSGGTTYNEQFF. The CDR3 coding sequence is TGTGCCAGCAGCGGCGGGACTACTTACAATGAGCAGTTCTTC.

This sequence joins TRBV2 and TRBJ2-1, with D possibly being TRBD1 or TRBD2 (5 bases each). The germline V gene has CDR1 SNHLY and CDR2 FYNNEI. V dropped 3 bases and J dropped 1 base, with 10 bases sitting between them. This CDR3 is built from 15 residues. DNA of the CDR3: TGTGCCAGCAGTGAGGGGGACCTATCCTACAATGAGCAGTTCTTC. This codes for CASSEGDLSYNEQFF.